The present TCR beta chain was sequenced within a study of T cells in Graves' hyperthyroidism and ophthalmopathy. This clonotype was counted a few times. Template material for amplifying TCR beta CDR3 regions consisted of RNA transcripts. RT-PCR in the first round (using the HTBI primer set) targeted the TCR CDR3. One entry per CDR3 protein, called by TCRdb with MiXCR from the multiplex PCR reads. The sample holds 500,000 to 650,000 distinct CDR3 sequences; more than 12% are singletons and the top ten take roughly an eighth. With 2 bases removed from V and 1 base from J, the gap between germline ends came to 9 bases. From germline, CDR1 is LGHNA and CDR2 YNFKEQ. There are 14 residues in the CDR3.

This chain links TRBV4-2 with TRBJ2-7; D not resolved. This clonotype was obtained from a woman aged 45-60 years with Graves' ophthalmopathy. The sequenced sample consisted of blood. CDR3 coding DNA: TGTGCCAGCAGCCAATCTAGAAAGTCCTACGAGCAGTACTTC. It is translated as CASSQSRKSYEQYF.